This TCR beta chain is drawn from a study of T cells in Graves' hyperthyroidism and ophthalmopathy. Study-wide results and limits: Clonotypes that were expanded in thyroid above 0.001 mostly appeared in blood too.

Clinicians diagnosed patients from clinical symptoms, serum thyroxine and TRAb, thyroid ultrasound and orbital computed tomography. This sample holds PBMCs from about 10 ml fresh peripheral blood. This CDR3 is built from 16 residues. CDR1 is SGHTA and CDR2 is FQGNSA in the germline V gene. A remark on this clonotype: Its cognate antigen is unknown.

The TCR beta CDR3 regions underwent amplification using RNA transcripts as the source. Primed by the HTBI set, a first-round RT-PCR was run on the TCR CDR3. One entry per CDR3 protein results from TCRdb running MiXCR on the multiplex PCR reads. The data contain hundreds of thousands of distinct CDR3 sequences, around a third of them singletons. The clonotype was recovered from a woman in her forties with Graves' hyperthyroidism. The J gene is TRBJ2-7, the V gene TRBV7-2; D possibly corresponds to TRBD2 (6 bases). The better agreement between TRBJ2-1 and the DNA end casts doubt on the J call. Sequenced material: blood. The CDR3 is CASSTPGTGSGNEQFF. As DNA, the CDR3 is TGTGCCAGCAGCACCCCGGGGACTGGGTCCGGGAATGAGCAGTTCTTC.